This T cell receptor (beta chain) emerged from a study of beta chain features in type 1 diabetes (dated by TCRdb to the late 2010s). Concerning the study at large: Mean age, gender distribution, total cell number and subset yield did not differ between patients and healthy donors. Across all samples, roughly 110,000,000 sorted cells were examined, and cell number per subset correlated strongly with RNA yield. In the study, TCRB repertoires of sorted circulating CD4+ T cell subsets from recently diagnosed type 1 diabetes patients were compared with those of matched healthy donors. Whereas all 30 or so donors provided naive and central memory subsets, regulatory and stem cell-like memory subsets were isolated from just 8 patients and about 8 healthy donors. The paper's findings and limits, for the study overall: Because cDNA was sequenced instead of genomic DNA, activated cells with high expression could be over-represented, although the groups did not differ in activation or CD3 levels. Fewer insertions and more nucleotide deletions at VDJ recombination sites were observed in patients with type 1 diabetes, implying thymic rearrangement abnormalities. Shorter templates might have been favored by PCR, but patient and control samples were amplified and corrected together, so both groups would have been affected equally by any skew. A moderate but significant shortening of TCRB CDR3 length was observed in type 1 diabetes patients in all four CD4+ subsets. Because the HLA sub-analyses included only small numbers of individuals, any influence of HLA type on TCRB rearrangement was left unresolved. Naive, central memory and regulatory TCRB repertoires appeared to be more similar among patients than among healthy donors.

A single peripheral blood draw of about 116 mL on average was collected from each donor into heparinised tubes. Naive, central memory, regulatory and stem cell-like memory CD4+ T cells were sorted on a BD FACSAria II using a panel including CD45RO, CCR7, CD25, CD127, CD95 and CD27. Every sorted population had a purity above 95%. PBMCs were separated immediately by Lymphoprep density gradient centrifugation and were stained directly, without being cultured. Samples were stained and sorted in pairs, with one healthy donor and one patient per experiment, so that batch effects were minimized. This clone came up a few times. It lacks a known antigen. No base quality information exists; no much larger clone differs at one position. Taken from the germline V gene, the CDR1 and CDR2 loops are SGDLS and YYNGEE. At the junction V is shortened by 4 bases and J by 5 bases, with 13 bases in between. Including the terminal cysteine and phenylalanine, the CDR3 comprises 13 residues. Of all the DNA, just the CDR3 is kept, 39 bases in frame from base 1.

All of the isolated RNA was reverse transcribed with the High Capacity cDNA Reverse Transcription Kit, so expressed TCRB transcripts were sequenced. Naive, central memory and regulatory T cell samples underwent deep immunoSEQ sequencing, averaging approximately 3.3 million total reads per sample. After sorted cells were lysed in RLT buffer, RNA was extracted with DNase-treated RNeasy Micro or Mini kits, with the choice depending on cell number. Each cell subset was processed separately to prevent cross-contamination, with patient and healthy donor samples processed together. The immunoSEQ multiplex PCR was used to amplify TCRB sequences from cDNA, yielding 87-bp fragments that span the CDR3 region. The amplicons were sequenced using the Illumina HiSeq platform. The source study handled its data this way. Synthetic template baselines were used to correct PCR bias computationally, reads within Hamming distance 2 were collapsed together, and singletons that could not be merged were discarded. By aligning reads against IMGT, V, D and J genes, CDR3 length, and insertions or deletions at six rearrangement sites were assigned. Within each subset, clonotype counts were normalized to the number of sorted cells before true diversity and Gini coefficients were calculated with the tcR R package. The overlap coefficient, calculated on TCRB nucleotide sequences, was used to measure repertoire sharing. Out-of-frame TCRB sequences from naive cells were analyzed to stand in for the pre-selection repertoire. TCRdb mirrors the immuneACCESS table, restricted to in-frame sequences. Some clones are absent from its copies; in checked studies, under half trace to an unresolved V gene, and the reason for the others is unknown. The D gene and trimming were derived from the DNA, and the V and J assignments and clone size from that table. The table for this sample lists hundreds of thousands of clones; roughly 13% of them were counted only once. The ten biggest clones cover just under 0.04% of the sample.

This TCR was recovered from a young man with type 1 diabetes. The chain uses TRBV9 and TRBJ2-7; the D segment could be TRBD2, given 6 matching bases. Sequenced input: naive CD4+ T cells from blood. Explained via the paper, the cell subset or site label denotes: true naive CD4+ T cells. In nucleotide form, the sequence is TGTGCCAGCAGCCCCGGGACTTTCGACGAGCAGTACTTC. This codes for CASSPGTFDEQYF.